This passage covers 6 T cell receptor beta chains from one sample sequenced in a study of graft-versus-host responses after intestinal transplantation. These receptors have no known antigen. Data came from immunoSEQ multiplex PCR; TCRdb stores just in-frame clones and leaves some out. Among some 90,000 clones listed, under 90% were seen once. The input for sequencing was unstimulated CD4+ T cells sorted from spleen or lymph node cells, taken before intestinal transplant. The receptors originated from a human donor who received an intestinal transplant.

J is TRBJ1-2 and V is TRBV10-3, with D tentatively TRBD1 (5 bases). Germline values: CDR1 ENHRY, CDR2 SYGVKD. The CDR3 is 14 residues long. V was trimmed by 8 bases and J by 4 bases, leaving 17 bases between them. The CDR3 spells CAIPSGGAGYGYTF. Written as DNA, the CDR3 is TGTGCCATCCCCTCAGGAGGGGCGGGCTATGGCTACACCTTC.

The genes are TRBV9 and TRBJ1-1, with D hard to call. Per germline, CDR1 SGDLS and CDR2 YYNGEE. This CDR3 is built from 14 residues. Trimming cost V 0 bases and J 7 bases, with 13 bases left between them. For the CDR3, the DNA is TGTGCCAGCAGCGTAGCCCGGGCAGGAGGTGAAGCTTTCTTT. This sequence encodes CASSVARAGGEAFF.

V gene TRBV25-1 combines with J gene TRBJ1-2, with D uncertain. V dropped 4 bases and J dropped 6 bases, with 15 bases sitting between them. Germline CDR1 MGHDK, CDR2 SYGVNS. This CDR3 spans 14 amino acids. CDR3 loop: CASSGAIGLHGYTF. DNA for the CDR3: TGTGCCAGCAGTGGGGCGATAGGCCTCCATGGCTACACCTTC.

This clone showed up just once. This rearrangement joins TRBV7-8 to TRBJ1-1; possible D gene TRBD1, 6 bases. The ends were cut back, 8 bases at V and 2 bases at J, with 15 bases in the middle. The germline CDR1 and CDR2 sequences are SGHVS and FQNEAQ. This CDR3 comprises 14 residues. DNA for the CDR3: TGTGCCAGCGGGGGCAGGGAGGGAAACACTGAAGCTTTCTTT. This gives the protein CASGGREGNTEAFF.

This clone was picked up one time. V gene TRBV6-5 combines with J gene TRBJ1-2, with D possibly matching TRBD1 (5 bases). V was pared by 2 bases and J by 0 bases, with 10 bases between. CDR1 MNHEY and CDR2 SVGAGI come from the germline V gene. The CDR3 is 15 residues long. The CDR3 DNA is TGTGCCAGCAGTTACAGGCAGGGTCCTAACTATGGCTACACCTTC. It codes for CASSYRQGPNYGYTF.

J is TRBJ1-1 and V is TRBV18; D remains unclear. V shed 5 bases and J shed 8 bases, with 12 bases lying between them. CDR3 length: 12 amino acids. Per the germline V gene, CDR1 is KGHSH and CDR2 is LQKENI. The CDR3 nucleotides are TGTGCCAGCTCAAACCTAGCCGGGGAAGCTTTCTTT. Translated: CASSNLAGEAFF.